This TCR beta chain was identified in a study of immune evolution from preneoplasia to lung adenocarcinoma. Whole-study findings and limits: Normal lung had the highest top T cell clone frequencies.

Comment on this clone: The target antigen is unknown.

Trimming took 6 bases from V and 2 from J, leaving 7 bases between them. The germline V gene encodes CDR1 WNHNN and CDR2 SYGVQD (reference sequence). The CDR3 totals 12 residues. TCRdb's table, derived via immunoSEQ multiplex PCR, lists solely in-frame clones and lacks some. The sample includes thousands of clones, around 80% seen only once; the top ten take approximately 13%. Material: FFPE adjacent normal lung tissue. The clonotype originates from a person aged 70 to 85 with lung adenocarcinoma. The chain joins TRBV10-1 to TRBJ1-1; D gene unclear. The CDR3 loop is CASSRGNTEAFF. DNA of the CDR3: TGCGCCAGCAGCCGGGGTAACACTGAAGCTTTCTTT.